One T cell receptor (beta chain) is described in this entry. As handled by the study authors: Sequence data from immunoSEQ were junction-only and lacked quality scores; consequently, filtering differed. The table came from immunoSEQ multiplex PCR; TCRdb's copy has only in-frame clones and leaves some out. D and trimming come from the DNA, and the V and J calls and clone size come from that table. The sample lists 2 million to 2.5 million clones, approximately 93% seen once, with 0.3% to 0.4% in the top ten. The sample comes from a study of shared clonotypes between healthy human individuals. Across the whole study: Each donor's CD8 memory used one plate, CD8 naive two, each CD4 subset three.

V shed 8 bases and J shed 0 bases, with 13 bases lying between them. Germline CDR1 reads ENHRY; CDR2 reads SYGVKD. This CDR3 region has 14 residues. The sequencing sample was made of naive CD4+ T cells from PBMCs. The subset here: CD45RA+ positively selected. The source of this sequence is a man between 18 and 29 years old in good health. Some clones in this sample may be carry-over from other donors' samples. This chain links TRBV10-3 with TRBJ1-1; a possible D gene is TRBD1 (6 bases). The CDR3 sequence is CAIRSTGMNTEAFF. As DNA, the CDR3 is TGTGCCATCCGTTCAACAGGGATGAACACTGAAGCTTTCTTT.